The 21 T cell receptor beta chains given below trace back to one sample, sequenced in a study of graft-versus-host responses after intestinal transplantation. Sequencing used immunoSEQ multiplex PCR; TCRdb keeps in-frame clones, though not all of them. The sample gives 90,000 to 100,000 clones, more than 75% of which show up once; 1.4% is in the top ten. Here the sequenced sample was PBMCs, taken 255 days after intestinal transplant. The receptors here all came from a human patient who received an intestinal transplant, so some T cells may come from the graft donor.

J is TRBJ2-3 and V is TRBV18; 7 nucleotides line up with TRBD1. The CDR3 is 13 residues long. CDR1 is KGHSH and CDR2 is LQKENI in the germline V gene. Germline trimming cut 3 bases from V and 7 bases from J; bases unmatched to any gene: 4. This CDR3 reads CASSPGGQNTQYF. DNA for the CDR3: TGTGCCAGCTCACCTGGGGGACAGAATACGCAGTATTTT.

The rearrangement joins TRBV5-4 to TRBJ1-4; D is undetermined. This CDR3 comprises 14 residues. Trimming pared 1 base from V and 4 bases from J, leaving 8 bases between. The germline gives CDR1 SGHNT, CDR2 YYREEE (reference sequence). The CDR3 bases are TGTGCCAGCAGCTTGCGGGGAGTTAATGAAAAACTGTTTTTT. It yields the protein CASSLRGVNEKLFF.

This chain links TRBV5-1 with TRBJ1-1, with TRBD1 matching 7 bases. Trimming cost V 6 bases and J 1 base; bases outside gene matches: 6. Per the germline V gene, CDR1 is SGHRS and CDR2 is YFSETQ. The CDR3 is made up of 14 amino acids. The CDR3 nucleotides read TGCGCCAGCAACCCCGGGACAGCGAACACTGAAGCTTTCTTT. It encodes CASNPGTANTEAFF.

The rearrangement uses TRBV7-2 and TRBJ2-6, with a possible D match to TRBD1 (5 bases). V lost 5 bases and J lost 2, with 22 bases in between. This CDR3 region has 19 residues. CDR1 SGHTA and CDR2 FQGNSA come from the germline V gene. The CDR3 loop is CASSRHRWGVIPGANVLTF. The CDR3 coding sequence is TGTGCCAGCAGCAGACACAGGTGGGGTGTGATTCCTGGGGCCAACGTCCTGACTTTC.

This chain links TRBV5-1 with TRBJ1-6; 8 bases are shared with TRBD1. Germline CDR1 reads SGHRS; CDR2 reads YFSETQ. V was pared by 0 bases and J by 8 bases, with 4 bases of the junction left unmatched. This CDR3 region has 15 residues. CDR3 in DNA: TGCGCCAGCAGCTTGGACGACAGGGGCGATTCACCCCTCCACTTT. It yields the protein CASSLDDRGDSPLHF.

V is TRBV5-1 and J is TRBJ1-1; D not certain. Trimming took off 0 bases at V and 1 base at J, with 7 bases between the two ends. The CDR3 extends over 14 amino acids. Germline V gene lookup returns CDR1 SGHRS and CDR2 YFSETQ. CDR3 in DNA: TGCGCCAGCAGCTTGGAATGGGGGAACACTGAAGCTTTCTTT. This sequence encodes CASSLEWGNTEAFF.

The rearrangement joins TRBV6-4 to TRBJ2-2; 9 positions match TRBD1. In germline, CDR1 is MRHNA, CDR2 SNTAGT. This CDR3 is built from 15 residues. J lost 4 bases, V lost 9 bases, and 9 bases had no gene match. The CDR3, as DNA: TGTGCCAGTAAGCCTCGGGACAGGGTCACCGGGGAGCTGTTTTTT. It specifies CASKPRDRVTGELFF.

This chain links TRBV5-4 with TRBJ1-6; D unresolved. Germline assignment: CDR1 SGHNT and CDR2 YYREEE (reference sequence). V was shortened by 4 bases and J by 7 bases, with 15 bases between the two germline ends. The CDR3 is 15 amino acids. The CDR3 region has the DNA TGTGCCAGCAGCCCGGAGACGGAGAGGAATTCACCCCTCCACTTT. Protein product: CASSPETERNSPLHF.

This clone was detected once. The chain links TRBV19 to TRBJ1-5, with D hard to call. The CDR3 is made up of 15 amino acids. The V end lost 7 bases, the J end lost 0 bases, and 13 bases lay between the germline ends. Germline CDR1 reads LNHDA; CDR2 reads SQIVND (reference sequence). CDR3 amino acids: CASTAAPYSNQPQHF. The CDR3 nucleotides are TGTGCCAGTACTGCGGCCCCTTATAGCAATCAGCCCCAGCATTTT.

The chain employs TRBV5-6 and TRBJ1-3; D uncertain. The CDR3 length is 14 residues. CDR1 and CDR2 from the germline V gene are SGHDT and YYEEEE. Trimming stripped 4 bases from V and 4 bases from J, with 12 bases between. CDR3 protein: CASSAGSRGNTIYF. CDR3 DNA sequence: TGTGCCAGCAGCGCCGGGTCTCGGGGAAACACCATATATTTT.

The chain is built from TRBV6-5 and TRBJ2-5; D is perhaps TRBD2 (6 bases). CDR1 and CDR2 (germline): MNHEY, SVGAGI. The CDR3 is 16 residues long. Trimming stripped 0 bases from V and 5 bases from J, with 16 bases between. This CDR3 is CASSYSNAHGSETQYF. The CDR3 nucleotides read TGTGCCAGCAGTTACTCGAACGCACACGGGAGCGAGACCCAGTACTTC.

The CDR3 sequence is CASSLGGNPSTDTQYF. CDR3 coding DNA: TGTGCCAGCAGCTTAGGTGGGAACCCTAGCACAGATACGCAGTATTTT. The chain recombines TRBV5-4 with TRBJ2-3; D is undetermined. The germline V gene has CDR1 SGHNT and CDR2 YYREEE (reference sequence). CDR3 length: 16 amino acids. Trimming took 2 bases from V and 0 from J, leaving 13 bases between them.

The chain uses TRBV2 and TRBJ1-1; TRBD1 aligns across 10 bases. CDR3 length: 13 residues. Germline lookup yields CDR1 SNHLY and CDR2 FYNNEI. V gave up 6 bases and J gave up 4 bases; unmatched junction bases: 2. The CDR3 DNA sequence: TGTGCCAGCAGGGGACAGGGGACCACTGAAGCTTTCTTT. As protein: CASRGQGTTEAFF.

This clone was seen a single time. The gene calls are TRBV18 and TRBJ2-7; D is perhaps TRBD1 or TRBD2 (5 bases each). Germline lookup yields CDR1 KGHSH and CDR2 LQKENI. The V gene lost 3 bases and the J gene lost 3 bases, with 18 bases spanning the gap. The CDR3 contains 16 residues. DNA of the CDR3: TGTGCCAGCTCACCTTCCAAAACAGGAGGTGGCTACGAGCAGTACTTC. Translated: CASSPSKTGGGYEQYF.

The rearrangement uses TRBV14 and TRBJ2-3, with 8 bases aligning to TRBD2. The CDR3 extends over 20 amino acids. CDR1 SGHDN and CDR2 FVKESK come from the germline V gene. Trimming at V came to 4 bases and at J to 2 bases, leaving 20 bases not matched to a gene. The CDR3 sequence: CASSPDLAGGRGGPTDTQYF. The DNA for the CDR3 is TGTGCCAGCAGCCCAGATCTGGCGGGAGGTCGAGGGGGACCCACAGATACGCAGTATTTT. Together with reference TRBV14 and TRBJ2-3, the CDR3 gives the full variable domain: EAGVTQFPSHSVIEKGQTVTLRCDPISGHDNLYWYRRVMGKEIKFLLHFVKESKQDESGMPNNRFLAERTGGTYSTLKVQPAELEDSGVYFCASSPDLAGGRGGPTDTQYFGPGTRLTVL.

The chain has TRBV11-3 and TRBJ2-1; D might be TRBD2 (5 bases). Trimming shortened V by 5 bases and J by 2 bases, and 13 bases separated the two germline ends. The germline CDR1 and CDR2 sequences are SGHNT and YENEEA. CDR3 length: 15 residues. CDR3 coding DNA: TGTGCCAGCAGCCTCGGCCGGGGTACCTACAATGAGCAGTTCTTC. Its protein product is CASSLGRGTYNEQFF.

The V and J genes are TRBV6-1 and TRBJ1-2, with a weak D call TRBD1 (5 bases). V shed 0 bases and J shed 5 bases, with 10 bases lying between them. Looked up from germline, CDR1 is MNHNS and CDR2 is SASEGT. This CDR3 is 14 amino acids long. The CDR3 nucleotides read TGTGCCAGCAGTGAAGCGGCGACAGTATATGGCTACACCTTC. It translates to CASSEAATVYGYTF.

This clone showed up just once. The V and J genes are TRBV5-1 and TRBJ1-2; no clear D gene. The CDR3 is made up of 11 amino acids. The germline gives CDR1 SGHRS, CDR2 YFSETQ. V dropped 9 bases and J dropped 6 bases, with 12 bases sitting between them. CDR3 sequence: CATPTTNGYTF. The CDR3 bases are TGCGCCACCCCCACGACAAATGGCTACACCTTC. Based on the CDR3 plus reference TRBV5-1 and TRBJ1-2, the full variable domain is KAGVTQTPRYLIKTRGQQVTLSCSPISGHRSVSWYQQTPGQGLQFLFEYFSETQRNKGNFPGRFSGRQFSNSRSEMNVSTLELGDSALYLCATPTTNGYTFGSGTRLTVV.

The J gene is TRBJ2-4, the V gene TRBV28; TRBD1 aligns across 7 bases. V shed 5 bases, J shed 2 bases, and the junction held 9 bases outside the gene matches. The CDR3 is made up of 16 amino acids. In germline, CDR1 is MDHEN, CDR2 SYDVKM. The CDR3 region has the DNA TGTGCCAGCAGTCGCCGGGACAGAAGGTCCAAAAACATTCAGTACTTC. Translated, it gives CASSRRDRRSKNIQYF.

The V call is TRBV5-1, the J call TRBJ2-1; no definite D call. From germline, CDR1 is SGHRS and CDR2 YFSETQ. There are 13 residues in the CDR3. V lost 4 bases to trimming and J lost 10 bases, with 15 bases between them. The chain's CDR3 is CASSLLGPTEQFF. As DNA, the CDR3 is TGCGCCAGCAGCCTCCTGGGCCCCACGGAGCAGTTCTTC.

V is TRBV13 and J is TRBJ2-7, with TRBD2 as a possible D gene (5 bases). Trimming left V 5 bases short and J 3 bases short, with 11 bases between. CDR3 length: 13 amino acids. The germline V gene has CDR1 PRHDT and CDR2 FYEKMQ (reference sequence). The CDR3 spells CASSHGVRYEQYF. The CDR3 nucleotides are TGTGCCAGCAGCCACGGGGTTCGCTACGAGCAGTACTTC.